Listed below are T cell receptor beta chains from one sample, sequenced in a study of OX40 agonist ivuxolimab in advanced cancers. Assay used: immunoSEQ multiplex PCR; TCRdb lists only in-frame clones, some missing. The sample has about 90,000 clones; approximately 91% are singletons. The starting material was CD4+ or CD8+ T cells sorted from blood, obtained in a trial of the OX40 agonist ivuxolimab. The receptor set was obtained from an adult with an advanced solid tumor such as melanoma, head and neck, liver or kidney cancer. Both conserved end residues are part of each CDR3. D genes are given only for firm matches. Only part of the rows carry a size: once, few, many, or a class if the clone is expanded.

d_call: -; j_call: TRBJ2-2; clone_size: once; v_call: TRBV28; cdr3_aa: CASSFRTGELFF; cdr3_nt: TGTGCCAGCAGTTTTCGGACCGGGGAGCTGTTTTTT
d_call: -; j_call: TRBJ2-3; clone_size: once; v_call: TRBV28; cdr3_aa: CASSGGGTDTQYF; cdr3_nt: TGTGCCAGCAGTGGAGGGGGCACAGATACGCAGTATTTT
d_call: -; j_call: TRBJ1-1; clone_size: once; v_call: TRBV7-2; cdr3_aa: CASSVPGPRVTEAFF; cdr3_nt: TGTGCCAGCAGCGTGCCGGGACCTCGGGTCACTGAAGCTTTCTTT
d_call: TRBD2; j_call: TRBJ2-3; clone_size: -; v_call: TRBV4-3; cdr3_aa: CASSLRTAGGLWADTQYF; cdr3_nt: TGCGCCAGCAGCCTTCGGACAGCGGGAGGCCTCTGGGCAGATACGCAGTATTTT
d_call: -; j_call: TRBJ2-5; clone_size: -; v_call: TRBV7-8; cdr3_aa: CASSSKPGQQETQYF; cdr3_nt: TGTGCCAGCAGCTCAAAACCGGGCCAACAAGAGACCCAGTACTTC
d_call: TRBD1; j_call: TRBJ2-1; clone_size: -; v_call: TRBV7-9; cdr3_aa: CASSLGTLQGASYNEQFF; cdr3_nt: TGTGCCAGCAGCTTAGGGACTTTACAGGGGGCCTCCTACAATGAGCAGTTCTTC
d_call: TRBD1; j_call: TRBJ1-1; clone_size: -; v_call: TRBV29-1; cdr3_aa: CSVETRTGQRAFF; cdr3_nt: TGCAGCGTTGAAACCCGGACAGGGCAGCGAGCTTTCTTT
d_call: TRBD2; j_call: TRBJ2-4; clone_size: -; v_call: TRBV30; cdr3_aa: CASNRGGGGIQYF; cdr3_nt: TGTGCCTCCAACCGGGGGGGTGGTGGAATTCAGTACTTC
d_call: -; j_call: TRBJ1-5; clone_size: -; v_call: TRBV5-1; cdr3_aa: CASSLAPGNQPQHF; cdr3_nt: TGCGCCAGCAGCTTGGCACCAGGGAATCAGCCCCAGCATTTT
d_call: TRBD1; j_call: TRBJ2-5; clone_size: -; v_call: TRBV10-3; cdr3_aa: CAISDRGQGQETQYF; cdr3_nt: TGTGCCATCAGTGACAGGGGGCAGGGTCAAGAGACCCAGTACTTC
d_call: -; j_call: TRBJ2-7; clone_size: -; v_call: TRBV11-1; cdr3_aa: CASSLGQGPYEQYF; cdr3_nt: TGTGCCAGCAGCTTAGGGCAGGGCCCCTACGAGCAGTACTTC
d_call: -; j_call: TRBJ2-7; clone_size: -; v_call: TRBV9; cdr3_aa: CASSVDTPSSYEQYF; cdr3_nt: TGTGCCAGCAGCGTAGATACCCCTAGCTCCTACGAGCAGTACTTC
d_call: TRBD1; j_call: TRBJ2-5; clone_size: -; v_call: TRBV5-4; cdr3_aa: CASSRGQGAKETQYF; cdr3_nt: TGTGCCAGCAGCAGGGGACAGGGGGCGAAAGAGACCCAGTACTTC
d_call: TRBD1; j_call: TRBJ2-7; clone_size: -; v_call: TRBV5-5; cdr3_aa: CASSLGGQAFSYEQYF; cdr3_nt: TGTGCCAGCAGCTTGGGAGGACAGGCCTTCTCCTACGAGCAGTACTTC
d_call: -; j_call: TRBJ1-1; clone_size: -; v_call: TRBV19; cdr3_aa: CASHVSGHPNTEAFF; cdr3_nt: TGTGCCAGCCACGTCTCGGGACACCCGAACACTGAAGCTTTCTTT
d_call: -; j_call: TRBJ1-4; clone_size: -; v_call: TRBV28; cdr3_aa: CATAGPESNEKLFF; cdr3_nt: TGTGCCACCGCGGGCCCGGAAAGTAATGAAAAACTGTTTTTT
d_call: -; j_call: TRBJ1-2; clone_size: -; v_call: TRBV5-1; cdr3_aa: CASSLAPNYGYTF; cdr3_nt: TGCGCCAGCAGCTTGGCACCTAACTATGGCTACACCTTC
d_call: -; j_call: TRBJ2-7; clone_size: -; v_call: TRBV5-6; cdr3_aa: CASSFSGNEQYF; cdr3_nt: TGTGCCAGCAGCTTTTCTGGGAACGAGCAGTACTTC
d_call: -; j_call: TRBJ2-3; clone_size: -; v_call: TRBV7-2; cdr3_aa: CASSLFAGNTDTQYF; cdr3_nt: TGTGCCAGCAGCTTATTTGCGGGGAACACAGATACGCAGTATTTT
d_call: TRBD1; j_call: TRBJ2-5; clone_size: -; v_call: TRBV7-9; cdr3_aa: CASSRQGLATQYF; cdr3_nt: TGTGCCAGCAGTCGACAGGGCCTCGCGACCCAGTACTTC
d_call: -; j_call: TRBJ1-6; clone_size: once; v_call: TRBV6-1; cdr3_aa: CASSEASSYNSPLHF; cdr3_nt: TGTGCCAGCAGTGAAGCCTCCTCCTATAATTCACCCCTCCACTTT
d_call: TRBD2; j_call: TRBJ2-2; clone_size: once; v_call: TRBV6-5; cdr3_aa: CASGRAGETGELFF; cdr3_nt: TGTGCCAGCGGGAGGGCGGGAGAAACCGGGGAGCTGTTTTTT
d_call: TRBD1; j_call: TRBJ2-1; clone_size: -; v_call: TRBV19; cdr3_aa: CASSPVGQGGSEQFF; cdr3_nt: TGTGCCAGTAGTCCCGTTGGACAGGGGGGAAGTGAGCAGTTCTTC
d_call: -; j_call: TRBJ1-2; clone_size: -; v_call: TRBV10-1; cdr3_aa: CASSEGQLESMGYTF; cdr3_nt: TGCGCCAGCAGTGAGGGGCAGCTAGAATCTATGGGCTACACCTTC
d_call: -; j_call: TRBJ1-6; clone_size: -; v_call: TRBV15; cdr3_aa: CATSIRGSPLHF; cdr3_nt: TGTGCCACCAGTATCAGGGGTTCACCCCTCCACTTT
d_call: TRBD1; j_call: TRBJ2-3; clone_size: -; v_call: TRBV7-9; cdr3_aa: CASSFGTGASTDTQYF; cdr3_nt: TGTGCCAGCAGCTTCGGAACAGGGGCTAGCACAGATACGCAGTATTTT
d_call: -; j_call: TRBJ2-2; clone_size: -; v_call: TRBV2; cdr3_aa: CASSGAEFGELFF; cdr3_nt: TGTGCCAGCAGTGGTGCGGAGTTTGGGGAGCTGTTTTTT
d_call: -; j_call: TRBJ2-4; clone_size: -; v_call: TRBV7-9; cdr3_aa: CASSLGWAKNIQYF; cdr3_nt: TGTGCCAGCAGCTTAGGTTGGGCCAAAAACATTCAGTACTTC
d_call: -; j_call: TRBJ2-3; clone_size: -; v_call: TRBV4-3; cdr3_aa: CASSQDKTGADTQYF; cdr3_nt: TGCGCCAGCAGCCAAGATAAGACAGGCGCAGATACGCAGTATTTT
d_call: TRBD2; j_call: TRBJ2-7; clone_size: -; v_call: TRBV28; cdr3_aa: CASSLTSGSYEQYF; cdr3_nt: TGTGCCAGCAGTCTCACTAGCGGGTCCTACGAGCAGTACTTC
d_call: -; j_call: TRBJ2-1; clone_size: -; v_call: TRBV19; cdr3_aa: CASSRTNSDKNEQFF; cdr3_nt: TGTGCCAGTAGTAGGACCAACTCAGACAAGAATGAGCAGTTCTTC
d_call: -; j_call: TRBJ2-3; clone_size: once; v_call: TRBV7-2; cdr3_aa: CAARGGGSDTQYF; cdr3_nt: TGTGCCGCACGGGGAGGAGGGTCAGATACGCAGTATTTT
d_call: TRBD1; j_call: TRBJ1-3; clone_size: -; v_call: TRBV6-5; cdr3_aa: CASSDRGTGNTIYF; cdr3_nt: TGTGCCAGCAGTGACAGGGGCACTGGAAACACCATATATTTT
d_call: -; j_call: TRBJ1-4; clone_size: -; v_call: TRBV7-2; cdr3_aa: CASSLYVHVGKLFF; cdr3_nt: TGTGCCAGCAGCTTATATGTACACGTCGGAAAACTGTTTTTT
d_call: -; j_call: TRBJ1-1; clone_size: -; v_call: TRBV28; cdr3_aa: CASNGGSDTEAFF; cdr3_nt: TGTGCCAGCAATGGGGGTTCGGACACTGAAGCTTTCTTT
d_call: -; j_call: TRBJ2-5; clone_size: -; v_call: TRBV7-3; cdr3_aa: CASSLGGRETQYF; cdr3_nt: TGTGCCAGCAGCTTAGGGGGGAGGGAGACCCAGTACTTC
d_call: TRBD1; j_call: TRBJ2-7; clone_size: -; v_call: TRBV27; cdr3_aa: CASSPRTGGNEQYF; cdr3_nt: TGTGCCAGCAGTCCCCGGACAGGGGGGAACGAGCAGTACTTC
d_call: -; j_call: TRBJ2-5; clone_size: -; v_call: TRBV5-6; cdr3_aa: CASTRKVAQETQYF; cdr3_nt: TGTGCCAGCACTCGGAAGGTAGCCCAAGAGACCCAGTACTTC
d_call: -; j_call: TRBJ2-7; clone_size: once; v_call: TRBV10-3; cdr3_aa: CAISEGPADSYEQYF; cdr3_nt: TGTGCCATCAGTGAAGGTCCAGCAGACTCCTACGAGCAGTACTTC
d_call: TRBD2; j_call: TRBJ2-3; clone_size: -; v_call: TRBV6-6; cdr3_aa: CASTPRRSGSADTQYF; cdr3_nt: TGTGCCAGCACACCTAGGAGGAGCGGGAGCGCAGATACGCAGTATTTT
d_call: -; j_call: TRBJ1-4; clone_size: -; v_call: TRBV6-1; cdr3_aa: CASSNQGRGYEKLFF; cdr3_nt: TGTGCCAGCAGCAATCAGGGCCGGGGCTATGAAAAACTGTTTTTT
d_call: -; j_call: TRBJ1-5; clone_size: -; v_call: TRBV4-2; cdr3_aa: CASSDGGKGPQHF; cdr3_nt: TGTGCCAGCAGCGATGGCGGTAAGGGGCCCCAGCATTTT